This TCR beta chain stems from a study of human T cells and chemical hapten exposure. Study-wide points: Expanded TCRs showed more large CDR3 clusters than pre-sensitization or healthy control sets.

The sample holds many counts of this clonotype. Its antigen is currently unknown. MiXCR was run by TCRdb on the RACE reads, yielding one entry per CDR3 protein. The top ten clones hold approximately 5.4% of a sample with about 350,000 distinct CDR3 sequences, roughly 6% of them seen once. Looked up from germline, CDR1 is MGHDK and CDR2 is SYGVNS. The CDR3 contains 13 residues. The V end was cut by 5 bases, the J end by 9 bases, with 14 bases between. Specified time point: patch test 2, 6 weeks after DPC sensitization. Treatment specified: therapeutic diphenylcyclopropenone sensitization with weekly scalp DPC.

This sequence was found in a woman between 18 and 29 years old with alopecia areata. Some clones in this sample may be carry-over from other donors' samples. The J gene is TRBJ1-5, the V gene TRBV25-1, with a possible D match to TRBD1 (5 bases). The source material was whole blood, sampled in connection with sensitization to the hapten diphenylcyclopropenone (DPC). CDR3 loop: CASSPGLLGPQHF. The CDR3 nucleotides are TGTGCCAGCAGTCCGGGACTCCTAGGGCCCCAGCATTTT.